Shown below are 14 T cell receptor beta chains from a single sample sequenced in a study of tumor-infiltrating lymphocytes in primary liver carcinoma. Priming with a constant-region primer yielded TCR beta cDNA from about 480 ng total RNA. Construction of TCR beta libraries relied on three successive nested multiplex PCR rounds employing slightly modified ARM-PCR. TRBV1-TRBV30 forward primers paired with a C-beta reverse primer drove the first two PCR rounds, about 11 cycles each. One entry per CDR3 protein results from TCRdb running MiXCR on the multiplex PCR reads. Of around 120,000 distinct CDR3 sequences in the sample, under 70% were seen once. The study co-extracted DNA and RNA from approximately 20-30 mg of unsorted bulk tissue. Specimen: tumor-adjacent normal liver tissue. All receptors come from an older woman with primary liver carcinoma and hepatitis B virus infection.

Comments on this clonotype: One end of the junction fails to match germline, which may point to a read error. V gene TRBV6-2 or TRBV6-3 combines with J gene TRBJ2-7; TRBD1 matches 7 bases. Germline loops: CDR1 MNHEY, CDR2 SVGEGT. The CDR3 contains 11 residues. CDR3 coding DNA: TGTGCCAGCAATACAGGGGTCGAGCGGTACTTC. As protein: CASNTGVERYF.

This clonotype was seen only a few times. A much larger clone sits a single nucleotide away, making a read error possible. The CDR3 nucleotides read TGCAGGGTTGGGACTAGCGGGAGGGCCGCAGAGACCCAGTACTTC. Encoded protein: CRVGTSGRAAETQYF. The chain carries TRBV29-1 and TRBJ2-5; 16 bases map to TRBD2. Per germline, CDR1 SQVTM and CDR2 ANQGSEA. This CDR3 has 15 amino acids.

This chain joins TRBV11-2 and TRBJ2-5, with D unresolved. The CDR3 runs 13 residues. Deletions cut 6 bases from V and 14 bases from J, with 22 bases between. Germline V gives CDR1 SGHAT, CDR2 FQNNGV. CDR3 nucleotides: TGTGCCAGCAGAAGTGGTTACCAAGAGATCCAATACTTC. This codes for CASRSGYQEIQYF. The full variable domain, its missing parts supplied by reference TRBV11-2 and TRBJ2-5, is EAGVAQSPRYKIIEKRQSVAFWCNPISGHATLYWYQQILGQGPKLLIQFQNNGVVDDSQLPKDRFSAERLKGVDSTLKIQPAKLEDSAVYLCASRSGYQEIQYFGPGTRLLVL.

On this clonotype itself: It may be a read error: a sequence one base away is much more abundant. The chain couples TRBV5-1 to TRBJ2-1; 10 positions match TRBD1. CDR3 length: 15 residues. Germline loops: CDR1 SGHRS, CDR2 YFSETQ. The V and J ends lost 9 bases and 10 bases, in that order; junction bases with no gene match: 16. The CDR3 nucleotides read TGCGCCAACAGGGCCGGGACAGGGGAAAGTCGGGAGCAGTTCTTC. Residues: CANRAGTGESREQFF.

A single count supports this clonotype. A read error may be the cause here, since a much bigger clone is one base away. V is TRBV5-1 and J is TRBJ1-5; D possibly corresponds to TRBD1 (5 bases). This CDR3 has 13 residues. In germline, CDR1 is SGHRS, CDR2 YFSETQ. The CDR3 DNA reads TGCGTCAGCAGACTACAGGATAATCAGCCCCAGCATTTT. Protein product: CVSRLQDNQPQHF.

With respect to this clonotype: A read error may produce the germline difference seen at one junction end. V and J are TRBV7-8 and TRBJ1-1, with D unresolved. The CDR3 totals 15 residues. Germline lookup yields CDR1 SGHVS and CDR2 FQNEAQ. The CDR3, as DNA: TGTGCCAGTAGCTTACATGGGAAGGGTGAGACTGAAGCTTTCTTT. Its translation: CASSLHGKGETEAFF.

Many counts were recorded for this clonotype. V usage is TRBV29-1 and J usage is TRBJ2-2; D call uncertain. V was pared by 4 bases and J by 2 bases, with 5 bases between. Looked up from germline, CDR1 is SQVTM and CDR2 is ANQGSEA. The CDR3 sequence is 12 residues long. Here the CDR3 DNA reads TGCAGCGTTGGGAGAAACACCGGGGAGCTGTTTTTT. Protein product: CSVGRNTGELFF.

Notes on this clonotype: One end of the junction does not line up with germline, which may come from a read error. The chain employs TRBV28 and TRBJ2-7, with TRBD2 matching 10 bases. Germline assignment: CDR1 MDHEN and CDR2 SYDVKM. There are 14 residues in the CDR3. CDR3 DNA sequence: TGTGCCAGCAGTTTGGAAGCGGGAGGGGTCGAACAGCACTTC. Translation: CASSLEAGGVEQHF.

J is TRBJ2-5 and V is TRBV29-1; 7 bases fit TRBD1. The V gene end was trimmed by 4 bases and the J gene end by 13 bases; junction bases not matched to a gene: 9. CDR3 size: 11 residues. Germline V CDR1 and CDR2: SQVTM, ANQGSEA. CDR3 residues: CSVADREIRYF. As DNA, the CDR3 is TGCAGCGTTGCCGACAGGGAGATCCGGTACTTC.

Concerning this clonotype itself: It is likely a read error, because the conserved phenylalanine at the end of the CDR3 is missing. No DNA is shown, since the ends of the CDR3 on it are uncertain; the CDR3 is the one TCRdb lists. The rearrangement links TRBV11-3 to TRBJ2-1; the DNA was not compared with TRBD2, the D call given in the table. Germline V gene lookup returns CDR1 SGHNT and CDR2 YENEEA. The CDR3 has 15 amino acids, counting both end residues. The CDR3 loop reads CSSSLGTSGKLEKFL.

For this clonotype: The junction shows a germline mismatch at one end, possibly a read error. V is TRBV12-3 or TRBV12-4 and J is TRBJ1-3; D might be TRBD1 (6 bases). The CDR3 has 17 residues. CDR3: CASSPPTGKPRGDTIYF. Written as DNA, the CDR3 is TGCGCCAGCAGCCCGCCCACAGGGAAACCTCGGGGGGACACCATATATTTT.

With respect to this clonotype: With a much larger clone just one base away, this may be a read error. The CDR3 carries no conserved terminal phenylalanine or tryptophan, so it likely arises from a read error. The V gene is TRBV10-3, the J gene TRBJ2-1; the D is unclear. The V gene's germline CDR1 is ENHRY and CDR2 SYGVKD. With 6 bases removed from V and 7 bases from J, the gap between germline ends came to 16 bases. The CDR3 runs 14 residues. CDR3 in amino acids: CAISPFREINEQFL. The DNA of the CDR3 is TGTGCCATCAGCCCCTTTAGGGAAATAAATGAGCAGTTCTTA.

This chain links TRBV7-2 with TRBJ2-7; either TRBD1 or TRBD2 may supply D (6 bases each). Trimming pared 6 bases from V and 3 bases from J, leaving 12 bases between. The CDR3 is 13 amino acids. Germline loops: CDR1 SGHTA, CDR2 FQGNSA. The CDR3 reads CTSRQGLYYEQYF. CDR3 sequence (DNA): TGTACCAGCAGACAGGGACTCTACTACGAGCAGTACTTC.

On this clonotype itself: A much larger clone is a single base away; this may be a read error. No conserved phenylalanine or tryptophan is present at the end of the CDR3, so a read error is the likely explanation. The chain uses TRBV28 and TRBJ2-7; 9 bases fit TRBD2. V was clipped by 5 bases and J by 3 bases; unmatched bases: 11. Per germline, CDR1 MDHEN and CDR2 SYDVKM. The length of the CDR3 is 16 residues. Written as DNA, the CDR3 is TGTGCCAGCAGTCCACCGGGGCGGGAGGGGTTCTACGAGCAGTACTCC. Its protein is CASSPPGREGFYEQYS.